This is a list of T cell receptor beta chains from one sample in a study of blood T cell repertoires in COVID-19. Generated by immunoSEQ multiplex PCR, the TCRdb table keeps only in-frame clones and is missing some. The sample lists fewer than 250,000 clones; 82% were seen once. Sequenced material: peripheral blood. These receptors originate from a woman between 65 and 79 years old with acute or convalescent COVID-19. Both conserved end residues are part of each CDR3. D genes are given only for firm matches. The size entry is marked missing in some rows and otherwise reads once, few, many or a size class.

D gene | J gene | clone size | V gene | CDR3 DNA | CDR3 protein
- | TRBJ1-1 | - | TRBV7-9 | TGTGCCAGCAGCTTAGCGTATGAAGCTTTCTTT | CASSLAYEAFF
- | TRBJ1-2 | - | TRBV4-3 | TGCGCCAGCAGCCAAGATGGGGGGGCCAGGGGCTACACCTTC | CASSQDGGARGYTF
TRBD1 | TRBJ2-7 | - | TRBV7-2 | TGTGCCAGCAGCTTAACAGGGGGCGGCGAGCAGTACTTC | CASSLTGGGEQYF
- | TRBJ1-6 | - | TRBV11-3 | TGTGCCAGCAGCTTAGATTTTATATCACCCCTCCACTTT | CASSLDFISPLHF
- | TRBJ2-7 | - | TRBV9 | TGTGCCAGCAGCGTAGATACAGGGATGATCTACGAGCAGTACTTC | CASSVDTGMIYEQYF
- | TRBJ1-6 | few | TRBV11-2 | TGTGCCAGCAGCTTAGATAATTTTGAGGTTTCACCCCTCCACTTT | CASSLDNFEVSPLHF
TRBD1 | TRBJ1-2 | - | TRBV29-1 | TGCAGCGTTGATACCCGGACAGGGACCGTCTCCTATGGCTACACCTTC | CSVDTRTGTVSYGYTF
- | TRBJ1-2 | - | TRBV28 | TGTGCCAGCAGTTTATCGCAGGTCTATGGCTACACCTTC | CASSLSQVYGYTF
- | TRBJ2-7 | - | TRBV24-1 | TGTGCCACCAGTGACTCCCGTGGGGGCGCCTACTACGAGCAGTACTTC | CATSDSRGGAYYEQYF
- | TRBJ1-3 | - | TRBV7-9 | TGTGCCAGCAGCTTTCAGGACAGCCTTTACTCTGGAAACACCATATATTTT | CASSFQDSLYSGNTIYF
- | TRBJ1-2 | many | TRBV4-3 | TGCGCCAGCAGCCAAGATCCCGCTAGCGGAGGCGGCTACACCTTC | CASSQDPASGGGYTF
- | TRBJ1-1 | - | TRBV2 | TGTGCCAGCAACCAGGGGACCGTGAACACTGAAGCTTTCTTT | CASNQGTVNTEAFF
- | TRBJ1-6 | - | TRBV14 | TGTGCCAGCAGCCAAGTGTCTTGGCAGTCACCCCTCCACTTT | CASSQVSWQSPLHF
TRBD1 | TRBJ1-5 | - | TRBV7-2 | TGTGCCAGCAGCTTAGGGGACAGACATCAGCCCCAGCATTTT | CASSLGDRHQPQHF
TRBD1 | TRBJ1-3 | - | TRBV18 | TGTGCCAGCTCCCAAAATCCGGGACAGGGATCTGGAAACACCATATATTTT | CASSQNPGQGSGNTIYF
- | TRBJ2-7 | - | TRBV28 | TGTGCCAGCAGTTCGAGGGACTGGGGAGCGTGGGAGCAGTACTTC | CASSSRDWGAWEQYF
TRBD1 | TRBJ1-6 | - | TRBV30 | TGTGCCTGGAGTGTACAGGGGATCTATAATTCACCCCTCCACTTT | CAWSVQGIYNSPLHF
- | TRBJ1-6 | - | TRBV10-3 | TGTGCCATCACTAGCACAGGGTTGGGTAATTCACCCCTCCACTTT | CAITSTGLGNSPLHF
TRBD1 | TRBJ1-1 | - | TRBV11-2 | TGTGCCAGCAGCTTAGATAGGGGGGACAGGTTGAACACTGAAGCTTTCTTT | CASSLDRGDRLNTEAFF
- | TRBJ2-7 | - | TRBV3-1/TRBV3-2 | TGTGCCAGCAGCCAAGTTAACAGGATAGGGGAGCAGTACTTC | CASSQVNRIGEQYF
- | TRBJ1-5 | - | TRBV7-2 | TGTGCCAGCAGCTTAGTTGGAGGGAGTCAGCCCCAGCATTTT | CASSLVGGSQPQHF
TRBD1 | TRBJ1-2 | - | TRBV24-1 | TGTGCCACCAGTGACTCAGGACAGGGGAGGTATGGCTACACCTTC | CATSDSGQGRYGYTF
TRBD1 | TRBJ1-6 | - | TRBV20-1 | TGCAGTGCTAGTCCTGGGACAGGGGACGGCTCACCCCTCCACTTT | CSASPGTGDGSPLHF
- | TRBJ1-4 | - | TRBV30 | TGTGCCTGGAGTGGTAGTACAGGATATAATGAAAAACTGTTTTTT | CAWSGSTGYNEKLFF
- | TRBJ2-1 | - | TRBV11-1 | TGTGCCAGCAGCACAACAGGGGGGGTCTCCTACAATGAGCAGTTCTTC | CASSTTGGVSYNEQFF
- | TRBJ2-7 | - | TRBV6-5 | TGTGCCAGCAGTTACTCGCAGAGTACAGGTTCTAACGAGCAGTACTTC | CASSYSQSTGSNEQYF
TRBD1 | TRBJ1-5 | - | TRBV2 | TGTGCCAGCAGTCAGGGGGCAGGGAGGCAGCCCCAGCATTTT | CASSQGAGRQPQHF
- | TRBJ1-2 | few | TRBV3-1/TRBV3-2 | TGTGCCAGCAGCCAAGGACTCCTCTATGGCTACACCTTC | CASSQGLLYGYTF
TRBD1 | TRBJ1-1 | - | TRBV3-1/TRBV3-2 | TGTGCCAGCAGCCAATTACCGGGACAGGGGACTGAAGCTTTCTTT | CASSQLPGQGTEAFF
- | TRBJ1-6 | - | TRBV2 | TGTGCCAGCAGTGAAGGTCCTATCCACTTT | CASSEGPIHF
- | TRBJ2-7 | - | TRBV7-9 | TGTGCCAGCAGCGTCGACACTTTCTACGAGCAGTACTTC | CASSVDTFYEQYF
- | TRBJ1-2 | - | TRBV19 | TGTGCCAGTAATGAGGGCTATAACTATGGCTACACCTTC | CASNEGYNYGYTF
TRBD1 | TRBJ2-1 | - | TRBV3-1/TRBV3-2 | TGTGCCAGCAGCCAAACACAAATGAGGGGACAGTACTACAATGAGCAGTTCTTC | CASSQTQMRGQYYNEQFF
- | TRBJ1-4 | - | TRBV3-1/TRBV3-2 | TGTGCCAGCAGCCAAGACCATCCCCCAGGGAGGGCTAATGAAAAACTGTTTTTT | CASSQDHPPGRANEKLFF
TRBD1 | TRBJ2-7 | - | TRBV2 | TGTGCCAGCAGGGATTCCGGGACAGGCCGCTCCTCGGAGTACTTC | CASRDSGTGRSSEYF
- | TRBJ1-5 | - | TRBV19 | TGTGCCAGTAGGGGGGGGGTCACAGCTAGCAATCAGCCCCAGCATTTT | CASRGGVTASNQPQHF
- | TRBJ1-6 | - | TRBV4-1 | TGCGCCAGCAGCCAAGAACTGGGGGCTCCCTATAATTCACCCCTCCACTTT | CASSQELGAPYNSPLHF
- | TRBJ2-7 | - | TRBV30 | TGTGCCTGGAGTGTTCGTTCCGGACAATACGAGCAGTACTTC | CAWSVRSGQYEQYF
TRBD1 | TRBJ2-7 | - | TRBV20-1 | TGCAGTGCTAGTCCCGGGACAGGGACCTACGAGCAGTACTTC | CSASPGTGTYEQYF
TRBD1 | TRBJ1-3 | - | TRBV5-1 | TGCGCCAGCAGCTTGGGGGACAGGGGAAGCTCTGGAAACACCATATATTTT | CASSLGDRGSSGNTIYF
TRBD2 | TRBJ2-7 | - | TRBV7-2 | TGTGCCAGCAGCTTAGGTGGCGGGGGGGCCTACGAGCAGTACTTC | CASSLGGGGAYEQYF
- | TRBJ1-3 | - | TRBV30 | TGTGCGTCGACACCCTCTGGAAACACCATATATTTT | CASTPSGNTIYF
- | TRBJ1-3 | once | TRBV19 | TGTGCCAGTACCTCGGGTAGAGAACACTCTGGAAACACCATATATTTT | CASTSGREHSGNTIYF